This T cell receptor (beta chain) was sequenced during a study of technical replicates of blood from a few donors. The table came from immunoSEQ multiplex PCR; TCRdb's copy has only in-frame clones and leaves some out. The table records around 83,000 clones, roughly 94% of them present only once. This CDR3 is built from 13 residues. Between the trimmed V and J ends, which lost 6 bases and 6 bases, there was a span of 12 bases. Germline CDR1 SGHTA, CDR2 FQGTGA. The chain carries TRBV7-3 and TRBJ2-1; possibly TRBD1 for D (6 bases). What was sequenced was T cells isolated from PBMCs. This receptor was obtained from a human donor in good health. CDR3 region: CASRQGGGNEQFF. In nucleotides, the CDR3 is TGTGCCAGCAGACAGGGTGGGGGCAATGAGCAGTTCTTC.